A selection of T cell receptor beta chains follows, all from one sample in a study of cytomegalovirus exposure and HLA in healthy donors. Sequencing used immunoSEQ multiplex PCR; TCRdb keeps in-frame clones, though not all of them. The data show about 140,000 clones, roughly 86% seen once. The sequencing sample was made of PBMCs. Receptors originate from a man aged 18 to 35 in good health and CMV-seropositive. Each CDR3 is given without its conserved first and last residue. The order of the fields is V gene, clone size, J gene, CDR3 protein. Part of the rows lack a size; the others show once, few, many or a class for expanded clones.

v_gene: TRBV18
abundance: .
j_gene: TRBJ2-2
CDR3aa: ASSPPGGPKGELF

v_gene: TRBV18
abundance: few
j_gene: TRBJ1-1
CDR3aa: ASSPGLGGSDTEAF

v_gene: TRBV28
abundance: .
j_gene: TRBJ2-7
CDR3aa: ASIPIGPTREGSYEQY

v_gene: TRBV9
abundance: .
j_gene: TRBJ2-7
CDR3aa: ASSVGRGLGHHEQY

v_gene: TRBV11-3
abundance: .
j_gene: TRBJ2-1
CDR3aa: ASSLGDSGYEQF

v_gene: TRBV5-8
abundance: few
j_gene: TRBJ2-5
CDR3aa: ASSSGTRTLETQY

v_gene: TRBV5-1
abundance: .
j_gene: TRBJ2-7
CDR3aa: ASQGLQGYEQY

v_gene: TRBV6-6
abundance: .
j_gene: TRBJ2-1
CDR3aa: ASGLTGGFTNEQF

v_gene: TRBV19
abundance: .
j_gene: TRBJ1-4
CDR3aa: ASTDRAVGEKLF

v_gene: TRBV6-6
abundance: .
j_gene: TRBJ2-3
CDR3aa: ASSYKRQITDTQY

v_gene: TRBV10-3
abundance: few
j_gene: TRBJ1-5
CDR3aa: AISEGLLSLNQPQH

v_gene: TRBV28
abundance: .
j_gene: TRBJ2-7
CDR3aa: ASSRRGYEQY

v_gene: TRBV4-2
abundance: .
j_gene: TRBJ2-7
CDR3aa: ASAFRDTSYEQY

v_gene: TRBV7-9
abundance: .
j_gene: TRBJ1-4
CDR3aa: ASSPMDRTNEKLF

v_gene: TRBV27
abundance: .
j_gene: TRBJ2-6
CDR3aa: ASSRAGGSSGANVLT

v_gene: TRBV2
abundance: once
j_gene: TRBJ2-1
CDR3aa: ASKVGQYYNEQF

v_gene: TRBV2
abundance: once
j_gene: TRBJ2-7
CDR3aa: ASSEGYRTSYEQY

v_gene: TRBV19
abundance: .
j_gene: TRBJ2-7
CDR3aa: ASRKDGRSSYEQY

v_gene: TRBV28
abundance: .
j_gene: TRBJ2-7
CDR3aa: ASSFSVGRYEQY

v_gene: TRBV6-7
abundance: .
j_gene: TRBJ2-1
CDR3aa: ASRDLYNEQF

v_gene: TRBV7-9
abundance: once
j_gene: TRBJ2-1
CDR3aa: ASSSARNEQF

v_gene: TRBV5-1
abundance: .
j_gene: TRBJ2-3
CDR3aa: ASSLAGGTDTQY

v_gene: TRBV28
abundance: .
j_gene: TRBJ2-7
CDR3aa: ASSLLEASGRPHEQY

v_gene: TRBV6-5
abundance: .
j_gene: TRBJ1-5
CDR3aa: ASRQGQSKGQPQH

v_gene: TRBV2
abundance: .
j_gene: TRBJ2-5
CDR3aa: ASTMKETQY

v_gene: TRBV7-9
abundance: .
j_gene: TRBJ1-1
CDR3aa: ASSETGGAFDPTEAF

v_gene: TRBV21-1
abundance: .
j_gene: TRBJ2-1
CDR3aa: ASSAPRGLDEQF

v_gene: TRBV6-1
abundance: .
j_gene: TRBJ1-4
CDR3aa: ASSDGTARGEKLF

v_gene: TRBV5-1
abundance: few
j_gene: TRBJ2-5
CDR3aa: ASSLTSSAAFPETQY

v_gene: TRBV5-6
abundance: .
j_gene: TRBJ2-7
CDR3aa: ASSFRDRVIDEQY

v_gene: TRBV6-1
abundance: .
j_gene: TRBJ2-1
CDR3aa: ASSEWNSGTNEQF

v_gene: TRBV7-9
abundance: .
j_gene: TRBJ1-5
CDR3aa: ASSLAQGDQPQH

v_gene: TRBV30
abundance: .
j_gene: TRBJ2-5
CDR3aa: AWRGGRAGETQY

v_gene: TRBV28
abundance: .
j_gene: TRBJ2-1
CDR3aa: ASGPGPRGYEQF

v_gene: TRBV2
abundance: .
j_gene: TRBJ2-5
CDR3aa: ASSGYGLAEETQY

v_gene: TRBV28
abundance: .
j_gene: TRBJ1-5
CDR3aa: ASRSSNQPQH

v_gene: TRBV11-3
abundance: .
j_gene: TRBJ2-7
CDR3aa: ASSPKREDYEQY

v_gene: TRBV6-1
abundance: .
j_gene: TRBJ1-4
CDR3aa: ASSGRAGSGAEKLF

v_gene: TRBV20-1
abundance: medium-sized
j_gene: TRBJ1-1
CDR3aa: SATPQTEAF

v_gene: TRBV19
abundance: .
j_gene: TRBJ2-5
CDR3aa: ASSATGTSGQETQY

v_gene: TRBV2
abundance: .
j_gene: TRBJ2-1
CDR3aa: ASTAIEVGQF

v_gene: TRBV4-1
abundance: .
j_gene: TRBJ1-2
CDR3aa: ASSVTGGLSKNYGYT

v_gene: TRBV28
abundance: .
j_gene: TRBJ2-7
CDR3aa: ASSLEDTGIYYEQY

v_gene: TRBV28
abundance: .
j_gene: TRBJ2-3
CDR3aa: ASSFGTGGEDTQY

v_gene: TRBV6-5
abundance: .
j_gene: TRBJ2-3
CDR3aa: ASTAGWGTDTQY

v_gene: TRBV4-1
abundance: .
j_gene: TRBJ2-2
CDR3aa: ASSQAFLAVPTGELF

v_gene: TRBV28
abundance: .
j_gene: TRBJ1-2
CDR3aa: ASGTGTAYGYT

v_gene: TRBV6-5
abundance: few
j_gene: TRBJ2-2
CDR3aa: ASSFGGFPGELF

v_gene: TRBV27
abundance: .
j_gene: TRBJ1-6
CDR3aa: ASSLATGLFTPLH

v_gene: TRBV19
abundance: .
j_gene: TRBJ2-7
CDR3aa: ASKHSGSGAEQY

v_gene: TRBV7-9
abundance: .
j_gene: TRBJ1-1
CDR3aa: ASSRTGDNTEAF

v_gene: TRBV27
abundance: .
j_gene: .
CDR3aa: ASSLTGGTNYEQY